The clone carrying this T cell receptor beta chain was detected a few times. Its specificity is not known. The sample belongs to a study of beta chain features in type 1 diabetes. Study as a whole: When patients were set against healthy donors, age, gender and cell yields were similar.

With V trimmed by 4 bases and J by 5 bases, 12 bases remained unmatched. Per the germline V gene, CDR1 is SGHNT and CDR2 is YYREEE (reference sequence). This CDR3 spans 16 amino acids. cDNA synthesis used the whole RNA isolate, giving expressed TCRB sequences. Libraries were prepared by immunoSEQ multiplex PCR; TCRdb keeps only in-frame clonotypes and omits some of them. The data hold hundreds of thousands of clones, with 14% observed a single time. Study-wide findings and caveats: Possibly, sequencing cDNA over-represented cells that had high TCR expression levels.

This receptor was taken from a man aged 25 to 45 in good health. V gene TRBV5-4 combines with J gene TRBJ1-2; 9 positions agree with TRBD1. Input material: central memory CD4+ T cells from blood. The CDR3 protein is CASSRYNDRGWYGYTF. The CDR3 DNA reads as TGTGCCAGCAGCCGATATAACGACAGGGGGTGGTATGGCTACACCTTC.